The 20 T cell receptor beta chains below were found in one sample sequenced in a study of Tregs in tolerant kidney transplant recipients. These receptors lack a known antigen. The assay was immunoSEQ multiplex PCR, and TCRdb's table has in-frame clones only and misses some. The table has approximately 1,700 clones, 40% to 55% seen once. The sequencing sample was made of Tregs from blood cultured with allogeneic cells. The receptors derive from a human donor in good health.

This rearrangement joins TRBV5-3 to TRBJ1-2, with 8 positions matching TRBD1. TRBV5-3 is given ORF status, its function remaining uncertain. The V segment lost 8 bases and the J segment 6 bases; nucleotides outside the gene matches: 9. The CDR3 contains 13 residues. Here the CDR3 DNA reads TGTGCCAGCAGCAAAGGGACAGGTGATGGCTACACCTTC. This encodes CASSKGTGDGYTF.

With respect to this clone: An end of the junction does not agree with germline; a read error may underlie this. The chain couples TRBV5-6 to TRBJ1-5; D might be TRBD1 (6 bases). This CDR3 region has 18 residues. Germline V gene sequence: CDR1 SGHDT, CDR2 YYEEEE. The chain's CDR3 is CARSLEGTRTVRNQPQHF. CDR3 nucleotides: TGTGCCAGAAGCTTGGAAGGCACTCGGACAGTCCGGAATCAGCCCCAGCATTTT.

V usage is TRBV6-6 and J usage is TRBJ2-6; TRBD1 is a possible D gene (5 bases). The germline CDR1 and CDR2 sequences are MNHNY and SVGAGI (reference sequence). CDR3 length: 14 residues. V lost 8 bases and J lost 0, with 8 bases in between. This CDR3 is CASVRVSGANVLTF. The CDR3 DNA reads as TGTGCCAGCGTCAGGGTCTCTGGGGCCAACGTCCTGACTTTC.

This chain links TRBV5-5 with TRBJ1-2, with 7 bases fitting TRBD1. The CDR3 extends over 15 amino acids. V lost 4 bases, J lost 4 bases, and 10 bases stayed unmatched. The germline V gene has CDR1 SGHKS and CDR2 YYEKEE (reference sequence). CDR3 in DNA: TGTGCCAGCAGCCTCCGTCGACAGGGCGGCTATGGCTACACCTTC. It yields the protein CASSLRRQGGYGYTF.

This clone occurred a few times. J is TRBJ2-5 and V is TRBV30; D not certain. From germline, CDR1 is GTSNPN and CDR2 SVGIG (reference sequence). V was pared by 1 base and J by 4 bases, with 4 bases between. The CDR3 totals 11 residues. CDR3 protein: CAWSDSETQYF. The CDR3 coding sequence is TGTGCCTGGAGTGACTCAGAGACCCAGTACTTC.

In its sample, this clone was seen a few times. V gene TRBV4-3 combines with J gene TRBJ1-1; D uncertain. CDR3 length: 13 amino acids. Germline assignment: CDR1 LGHNA and CDR2 YSLEER. The ends were cut back, 1 base at V and 1 base at J, with 4 bases in the middle. The CDR3 DNA is TGCGCCAGCAGCCAAGGGCCGAACACTGAAGCTTTCTTT. It yields the protein CASSQGPNTEAFF.

The chain links TRBV9 to TRBJ2-1, with D hard to call. The CDR3 extends over 14 amino acids. Germline V gene sequence: CDR1 SGDLS, CDR2 YYNGEE. Trimming shortened V by 2 bases and J by 2 bases, and 8 bases separated the two germline ends. CDR3 bases: TGTGCCAGCAGCGTCGGGCAGCCCTACAATGAGCAGTTCTTC. It codes for CASSVGQPYNEQFF.

This clone is medium-sized. This chain links TRBV4-3 with TRBJ2-1; 7 positions agree with TRBD2. The CDR3 is 14 amino acids. The ends lost 9 bases at V and 4 bases at J; junction bases unmatched: 9. Germline V gene sequence: CDR1 LGHNA, CDR2 YSLEER. The CDR3 region has the DNA TGCGCCAGTAGTAGCGGGTCGAGTTACAATGAGCAGTTCTTC. It is translated as CASSSGSSYNEQFF.

The genes are TRBV7-6 and TRBJ2-1; D is ambiguous. This CDR3 is 15 amino acids long. CDR1 and CDR2 from the germline V gene are SGHVS and FNYEAQ. V lost 1 base and J lost 0, with 7 bases in between. Here the CDR3 reads CASSLVGNSYNEQFF. CDR3 DNA: TGTGCCAGCAGCTTAGTAGGGAACTCCTACAATGAGCAGTTCTTC.

The chain joins TRBV19 to TRBJ2-3, with 9 bases fitting TRBD2. Per germline, CDR1 LNHDA and CDR2 SQIVND (reference sequence). The CDR3 runs 15 residues. J was trimmed by 2 bases and V by 5 bases; bases with no gene match: 5. The DNA of the CDR3 is TGTGCCAGTAGTCGGCGACTAGCGGCCACAGATACGCAGTATTTT. Amino acid sequence: CASSRRLAATDTQYF.

Judged by abundance, this clone is medium-sized. The chain has TRBV5-1 and TRBJ2-1, with 9 nucleotides matching TRBD1. The CDR3 has 14 amino acids. Germline V CDR1 and CDR2: SGHRS, YFSETQ. Germline trimming cut 1 base from V and 6 bases from J; bases unmatched to any gene: 2. The CDR3 loop reads CASSLRQGGNEQFF. CDR3 sequence (DNA): TGCGCCAGCAGCTTGAGACAGGGGGGCAATGAGCAGTTCTTC.

This clone qualifies as medium-sized (0.01 to 0.1%). This chain joins TRBV27 and TRBJ1-2; D is undetermined. The ends were cut back, 5 bases at V and 5 bases at J, with 18 bases in the middle. Germline V gene lookup returns CDR1 MNHEY and CDR2 SMNVEV (reference sequence). The CDR3 sequence is 15 residues long. The CDR3 is CASSTRARGLYGYTF. In DNA form, the CDR3 reads TGTGCCAGCAGTACCCGGGCTCGGGGTCTTTATGGCTACACCTTC.

The chain employs TRBV19 and TRBJ1-6; D unclear. The CDR3 sequence is 13 residues long. CDR1 and CDR2 (germline): LNHDA, SQIVND (reference sequence). V was pared by 4 bases and J by 7 bases, with 8 bases between. This chain's CDR3 is CASSTFGNSPLHF. The CDR3 nucleotides are TGTGCCAGTAGTACTTTCGGGAATTCACCCCTCCACTTT.

The table lists this clone with a few counts. This chain connects TRBV27 to TRBJ2-7; D is unresolved. Trimming removed 4 bases at V and 5 bases at J, with 6 bases between. Germline lookup yields CDR1 MNHEY and CDR2 SMNVEV (reference sequence). CDR3 length equals 11 residues. The CDR3 reads CASSYGHEQYF. The CDR3 bases are TGTGCCAGCAGTTACGGGCACGAGCAGTACTTC.

The chain recombines TRBV27 with TRBJ2-5, with 8 bases matching TRBD2. CDR1 and CDR2 from the germline V gene are MNHEY and SMNVEV (reference sequence). J was trimmed by 0 bases and V by 5 bases; bases with no gene match: 14. The CDR3 is 18 amino acids. In DNA form, the CDR3 reads TGTGCCAGCAGTCCCCGGGGTGGGGCGGGAGGAGACCAAGAGACCCAGTACTTC. Its translation is CASSPRGGAGGDQETQYF.

The sample holds a few counts of this clone. The gene calls are TRBV19 and TRBJ1-2, with D unclear. Trimming left V 3 bases short and J 4 bases short, with 3 bases between. The CDR3 contains 11 residues. Germline CDR1 reads LNHDA; CDR2 reads SQIVND (reference sequence). The CDR3 region has the DNA TGTGCCAGTAGTATTCTCTATGGCTACACCTTC. This gives the protein CASSILYGYTF.

This clone is large (0.1 to 1%) within its sample. The chain carries TRBV5-1 and TRBJ2-1, with 8 bases aligning to TRBD1. Germline loops: CDR1 SGHRS, CDR2 YFSETQ. The CDR3 runs to 15 residues. J was trimmed by 6 bases and V by 1 base; bases with no gene match: 6. CDR3 region: CASSLLQGGINEQFF. For the CDR3, the DNA is TGCGCCAGCAGCTTGTTACAGGGGGGCATCAATGAGCAGTTCTTC.

The rearrangement links TRBV7-8 to TRBJ2-7; D uncertain. The CDR3 has 12 residues. Germline V gene data show CDR1 as SGHVS and CDR2 as FQNEAQ. Trimming took 2 bases from V and 3 from J, leaving 5 bases between them. The CDR3 loop reads CASSLNSYEQYF. Here the CDR3 DNA reads TGTGCCAGCAGCTTAAACAGCTACGAGCAGTACTTC. Full variable domain (remainder filled in from reference TRBV7-8 and TRBJ2-7): GAGVSQSPRYKVAKRGQDVALRCDPISGHVSLFWYQQALGQGPEFLTYFQNEAQLDKSGLPSDRFFAERPEGSVSTLKIQRTQQEDSAVYLCASSLNSYEQYFGPGTRLTVT.

The genes are TRBV4-1 and TRBJ1-5; 8 nucleotides line up with TRBD1. The CDR3 consists of 16 residues. Germline loops: CDR1 MGHRA, CDR2 YSYEKL. V gave up 8 bases and J gave up 5 bases; unmatched junction bases: 14. The CDR3, as DNA: TGCGCCAGCGATTTAAACTCGACAGGGGAGTATCAGCCCCAGCATTTT. This encodes CASDLNSTGEYQPQHF.

CDR3 sequence: CASSIGVGGIGELFF. The CDR3 region has the DNA TGTGCCAGTAGTATAGGGGTTGGGGGAATCGGGGAGCTGTTTTTT. This chain joins TRBV19 and TRBJ2-2; the D call may be TRBD1 or TRBD2 (5 bases each). Germline loops: CDR1 LNHDA, CDR2 SQIVND (reference sequence). The CDR3 runs 15 residues. V was pared by 1 base and J by 7 bases, with 13 bases between. The complete variable domain, with remaining parts taken from reference TRBV19 and TRBJ2-2, reads DGGITQSPKYLFRKEGQNVTLSCEQNLNHDAMYWYRQDPGQGLRLIYYSQIVNDFQKGDIAEGYSVSREKKESFPLTVTSAQKNPTAFYLCASSIGVGGIGELFFGEGSRLTVL.